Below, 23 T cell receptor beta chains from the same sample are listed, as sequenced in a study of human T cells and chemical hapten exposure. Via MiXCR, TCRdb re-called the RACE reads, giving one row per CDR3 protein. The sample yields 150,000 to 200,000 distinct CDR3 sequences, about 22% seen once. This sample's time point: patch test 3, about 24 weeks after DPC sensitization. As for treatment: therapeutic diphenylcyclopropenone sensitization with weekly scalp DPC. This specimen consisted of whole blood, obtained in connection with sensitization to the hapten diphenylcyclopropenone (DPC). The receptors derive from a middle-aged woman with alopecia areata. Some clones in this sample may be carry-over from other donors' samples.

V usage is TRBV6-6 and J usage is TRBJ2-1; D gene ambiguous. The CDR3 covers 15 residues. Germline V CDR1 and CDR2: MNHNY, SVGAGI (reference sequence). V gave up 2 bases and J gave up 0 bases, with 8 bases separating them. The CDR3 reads CASSYELSSYNEQFF. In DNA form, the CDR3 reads TGTGCCAGCAGTTACGAATTGAGCTCCTACAATGAGCAGTTCTTC.

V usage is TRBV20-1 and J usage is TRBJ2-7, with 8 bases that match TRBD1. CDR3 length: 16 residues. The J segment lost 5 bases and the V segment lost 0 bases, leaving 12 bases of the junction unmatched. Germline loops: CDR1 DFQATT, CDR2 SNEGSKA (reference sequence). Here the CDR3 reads CSARDRGPGGLNEQYF. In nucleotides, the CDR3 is TGCAGTGCTAGAGATCGGGGTCCAGGGGGCTTGAACGAGCAGTACTTC.

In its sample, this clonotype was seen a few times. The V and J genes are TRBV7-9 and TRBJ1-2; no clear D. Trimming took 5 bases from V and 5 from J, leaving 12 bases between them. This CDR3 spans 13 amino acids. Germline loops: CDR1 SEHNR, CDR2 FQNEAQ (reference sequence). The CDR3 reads CASSPGSMYGYTF. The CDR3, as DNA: TGTGCCAGCAGCCCCGGATCGATGTATGGCTACACCTTC.

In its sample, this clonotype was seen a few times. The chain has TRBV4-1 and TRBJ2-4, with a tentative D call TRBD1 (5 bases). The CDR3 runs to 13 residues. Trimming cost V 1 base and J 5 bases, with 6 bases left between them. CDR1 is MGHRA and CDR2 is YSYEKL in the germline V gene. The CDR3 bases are TGCGCCAGCAGCCAAGTCAGGGAAAACATTCAGTACTTC. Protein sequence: CASSQVRENIQYF.

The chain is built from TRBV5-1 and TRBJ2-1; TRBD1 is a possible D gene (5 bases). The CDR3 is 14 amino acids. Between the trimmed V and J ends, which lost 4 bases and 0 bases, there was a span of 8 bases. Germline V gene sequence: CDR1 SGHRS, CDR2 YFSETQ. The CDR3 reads CASSRQSSYNEQFF. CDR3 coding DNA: TGCGCCAGCAGCCGACAGAGCTCCTACAATGAGCAGTTCTTC.

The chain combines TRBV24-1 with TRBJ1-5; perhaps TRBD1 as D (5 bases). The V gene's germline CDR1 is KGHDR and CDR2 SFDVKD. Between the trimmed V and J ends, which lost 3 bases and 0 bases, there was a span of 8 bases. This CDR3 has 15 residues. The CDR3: CATSDAGVSNQPQHF. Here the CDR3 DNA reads TGTGCCACCAGTGATGCGGGGGTTAGCAATCAGCCCCAGCATTTT.

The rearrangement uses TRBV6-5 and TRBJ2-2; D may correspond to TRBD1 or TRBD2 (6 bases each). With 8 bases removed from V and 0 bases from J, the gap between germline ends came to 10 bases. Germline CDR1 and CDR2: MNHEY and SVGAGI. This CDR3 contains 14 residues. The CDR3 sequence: CASRGPTNTGELFF. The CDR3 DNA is TGTGCCAGCCGGGGGCCGACGAACACCGGGGAGCTGTTTTTT.

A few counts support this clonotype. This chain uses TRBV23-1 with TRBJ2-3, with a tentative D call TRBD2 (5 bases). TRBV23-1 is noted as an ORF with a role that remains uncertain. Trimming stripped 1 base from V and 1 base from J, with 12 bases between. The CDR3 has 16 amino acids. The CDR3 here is CASSQFGSGGTDTQYF. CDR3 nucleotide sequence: TGCGCCAGCAGTCAATTTGGGAGTGGGGGCACAGATACGCAGTATTTT.

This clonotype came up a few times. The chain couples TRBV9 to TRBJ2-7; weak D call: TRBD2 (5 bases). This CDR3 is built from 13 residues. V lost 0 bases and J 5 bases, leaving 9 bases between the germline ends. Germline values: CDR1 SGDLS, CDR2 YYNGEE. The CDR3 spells CASSVGQRDEQYF. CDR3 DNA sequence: TGTGCCAGCAGCGTAGGGCAGAGGGACGAGCAGTACTTC.

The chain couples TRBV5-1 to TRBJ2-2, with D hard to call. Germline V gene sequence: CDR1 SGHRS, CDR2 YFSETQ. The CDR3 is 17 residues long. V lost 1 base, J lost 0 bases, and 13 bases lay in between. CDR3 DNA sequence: TGCGCCAGCAGCTTGAATGTATTGGGTCCGAACACCGGGGAGCTGTTTTTT. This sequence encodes CASSLNVLGPNTGELFF.

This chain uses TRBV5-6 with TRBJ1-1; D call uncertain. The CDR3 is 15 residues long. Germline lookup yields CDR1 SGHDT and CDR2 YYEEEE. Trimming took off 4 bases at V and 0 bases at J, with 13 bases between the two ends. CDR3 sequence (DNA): TGTGCCAGCAGCCCGCTGGCCAGGATGAACACTGAAGCTTTCTTT. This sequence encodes CASSPLARMNTEAFF.

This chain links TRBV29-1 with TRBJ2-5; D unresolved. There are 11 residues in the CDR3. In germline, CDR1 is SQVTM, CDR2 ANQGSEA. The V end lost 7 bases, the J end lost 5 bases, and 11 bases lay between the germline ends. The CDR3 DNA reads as TGCAGCGCTGAGGCCCGGGAGACCCAGTACTTC. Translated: CSAEARETQYF.

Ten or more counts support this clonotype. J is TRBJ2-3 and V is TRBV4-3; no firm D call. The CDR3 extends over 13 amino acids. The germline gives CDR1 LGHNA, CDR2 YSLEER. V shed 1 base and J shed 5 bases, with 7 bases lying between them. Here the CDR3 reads CASSQVPGDTQYF. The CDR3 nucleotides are TGCGCCAGCAGCCAAGTCCCTGGAGATACGCAGTATTTT.

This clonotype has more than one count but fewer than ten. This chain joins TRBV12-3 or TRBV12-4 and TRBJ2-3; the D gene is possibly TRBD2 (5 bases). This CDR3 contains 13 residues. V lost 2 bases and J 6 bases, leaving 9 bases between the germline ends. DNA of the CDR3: TGTGCCAGCAGTTTATTCCGAGGGGATACGCAGTATTTT. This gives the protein CASSLFRGDTQYF.

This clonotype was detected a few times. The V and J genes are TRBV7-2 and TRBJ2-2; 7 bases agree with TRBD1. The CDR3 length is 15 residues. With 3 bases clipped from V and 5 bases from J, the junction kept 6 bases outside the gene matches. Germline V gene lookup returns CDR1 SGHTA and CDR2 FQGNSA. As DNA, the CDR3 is TGTGCCAGCAGCTTTACAGGGGTGACAACCGGGGAGCTGTTTTTT. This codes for CASSFTGVTTGELFF. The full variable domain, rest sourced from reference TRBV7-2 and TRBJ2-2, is GAGVSQSPSNKVTEKGKDVELRCDPISGHTALYWYRQSLGQGLEFLIYFQGNSAPDKSGLPSDRFSAERTGGSVSTLTIQRTQQEDSAVYLCASSFTGVTTGELFFGEGSRLTVL.

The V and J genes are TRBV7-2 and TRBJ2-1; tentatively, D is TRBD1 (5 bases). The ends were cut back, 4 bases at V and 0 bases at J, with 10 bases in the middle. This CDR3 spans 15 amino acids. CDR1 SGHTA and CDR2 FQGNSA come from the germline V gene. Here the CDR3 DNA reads TGTGCCAGCAGCTCTACAGGTAGCTCCTACAATGAGCAGTTCTTC. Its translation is CASSSTGSSYNEQFF.

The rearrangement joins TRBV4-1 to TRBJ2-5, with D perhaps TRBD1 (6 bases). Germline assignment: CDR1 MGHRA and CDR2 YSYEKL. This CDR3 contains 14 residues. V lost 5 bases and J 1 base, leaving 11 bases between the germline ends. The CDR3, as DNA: TGCGCCAGCAGCAACGGACAGAGCCAAGAGACCCAGTACTTC. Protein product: CASSNGQSQETQYF.

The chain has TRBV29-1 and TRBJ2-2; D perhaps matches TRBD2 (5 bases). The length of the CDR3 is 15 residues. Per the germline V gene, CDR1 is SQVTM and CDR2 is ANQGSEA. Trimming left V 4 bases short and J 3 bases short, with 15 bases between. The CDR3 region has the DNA TGCAGCGTTGTGGGGAGCGCCGAGGACACCGGGGAGCTGTTTTTT. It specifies CSVVGSAEDTGELFF.

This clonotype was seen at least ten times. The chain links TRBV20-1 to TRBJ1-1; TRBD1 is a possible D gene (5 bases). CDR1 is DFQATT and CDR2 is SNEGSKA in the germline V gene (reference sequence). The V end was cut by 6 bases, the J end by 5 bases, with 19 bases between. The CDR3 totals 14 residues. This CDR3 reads CSAPRPIGVTEAFF. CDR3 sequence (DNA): TGCAGTGCCCCAAGGCCGATAGGGGTTACTGAAGCTTTCTTT.

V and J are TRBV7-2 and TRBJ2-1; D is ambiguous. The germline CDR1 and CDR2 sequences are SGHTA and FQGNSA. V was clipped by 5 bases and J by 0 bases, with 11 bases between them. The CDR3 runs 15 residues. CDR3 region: CASSAALSSYNEQFF. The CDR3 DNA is TGTGCCAGCAGCGCGGCGCTGAGCTCCTACAATGAGCAGTTCTTC.

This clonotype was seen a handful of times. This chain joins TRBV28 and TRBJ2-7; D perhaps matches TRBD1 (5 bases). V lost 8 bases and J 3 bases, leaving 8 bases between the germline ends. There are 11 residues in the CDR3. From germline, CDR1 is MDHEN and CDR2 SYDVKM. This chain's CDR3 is CASRQNYEQYF. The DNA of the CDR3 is TGTGCCAGCCGACAGAACTACGAGCAGTACTTC.

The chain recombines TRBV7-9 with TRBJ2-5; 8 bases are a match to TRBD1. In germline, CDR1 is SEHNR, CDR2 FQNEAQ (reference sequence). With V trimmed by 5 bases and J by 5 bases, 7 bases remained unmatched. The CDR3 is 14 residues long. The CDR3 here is CASSPDRGIETQYF. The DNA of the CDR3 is TGTGCCAGCAGCCCAGACAGGGGTATCGAGACCCAGTACTTC.

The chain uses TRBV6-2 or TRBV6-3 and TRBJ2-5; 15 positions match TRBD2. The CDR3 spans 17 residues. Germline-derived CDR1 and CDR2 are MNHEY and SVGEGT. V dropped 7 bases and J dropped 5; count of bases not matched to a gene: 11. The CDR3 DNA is TGTGCCAGCACCATTGGGACTAGCGGGAGGATTGTTGAGACCCAGTACTTC. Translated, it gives CASTIGTSGRIVETQYF.